The next 31 T cell receptor beta chains were all read from a single sample in a study of immune evolution from preneoplasia to lung adenocarcinoma. Here immunoSEQ multiplex PCR was the method, and the copy in TCRdb shows in-frame clones only, minus some. The sample contains just over 7,000 clones, 79% of which appear only once. Sequenced input: FFPE adjacent normal lung tissue. Receptors were obtained from a person aged 65 to 79 with lung adenocarcinoma.

The V gene is TRBV5-6, the J gene TRBJ1-2, with D perhaps matching TRBD1 (5 bases). CDR3 length equals 15 residues. The V and J ends lost 4 bases and 8 bases respectively, with 21 bases between them. The germline gives CDR1 SGHDT, CDR2 YYEEEE. In DNA, the CDR3 is TGTGCCAGCAGCCGGTCGGGGGGACCGCGGTACGGCTACACCTTC. Encoded protein: CASSRSGGPRYGYTF.

This clone was seen only once. The V call is TRBV7-2, the J call TRBJ1-1; weak D call: TRBD1 (6 bases). V lost 2 bases and J 4 bases, leaving 17 bases between the germline ends. The germline CDR1 and CDR2 sequences are SGHTA and FQGNSA. This CDR3 comprises 16 residues. The CDR3 sequence: CASSLNLGAQGTEAFF. The CDR3 nucleotides read TGTGCCAGCAGCTTAAATTTGGGGGCTCAAGGCACTGAAGCTTTCTTT.

The rearrangement joins TRBV13 to TRBJ2-3; no clear D gene. The V gene lost 5 bases and the J gene lost 3 bases, with 15 bases spanning the gap. Germline lookup yields CDR1 PRHDT and CDR2 FYEKMQ (reference sequence). The CDR3 covers 15 residues. The CDR3 reads CASSPGGSRTDTQYF. As DNA, the CDR3 is TGTGCCAGCAGCCCTGGTGGGTCGAGGACAGATACGCAGTATTTT.

The CDR3 region is CASPGNGSTDTQYF. CDR3 bases: TGTGCCAGCCCGGGCAACGGGTCCACAGATACGCAGTATTTT. The gene calls are TRBV5-5 and TRBJ2-3; D is ambiguous. In germline, CDR1 is SGHKS, CDR2 YYEKEE (reference sequence). The V end was cut by 7 bases, the J end by 2 bases, with 14 bases between. This CDR3 comprises 14 residues. Full variable domain (missing parts from reference TRBV5-5 and TRBJ2-3): DAGVTQSPTHLIKTRGQQVTLRCSPISGHKSVSWYQQVLGQGPQFIFQYYEKEERGRGNFPDRFSARQFPNYSSELNVNALLLGDSALYLCASPGNGSTDTQYFGPGTRLTVL.

This chain links TRBV28 with TRBJ2-3, with 11 positions matching TRBD1. CDR1 is MDHEN, CDR2 SYDVKM, per germline. The CDR3 has 16 amino acids. Trimming took 6 bases from V and 4 from J; bases not matched to a gene: 9. The CDR3 nucleotides read TGTGCCAGCAGACACCTCCCGGGACAGGGGGCAGATACGCAGTATTTT. Translated: CASRHLPGQGADTQYF.

V gene TRBV2 combines with J gene TRBJ1-3, with D unresolved. This CDR3 has 12 amino acids. CDR1 and CDR2 from the germline V gene are SNHLY and FYNNEI. Trimming took off 8 bases at V and 1 base at J, with 6 bases between the two ends. In nucleotides, the CDR3 is TGTGCCAGCGCATCTTCTGGAAACACCATATATTTT. It is translated as CASASSGNTIYF.

This clone has more than one count but fewer than ten. The V gene is TRBV28, the J gene TRBJ2-3; perhaps TRBD1 as D (5 bases). Trimming removed 5 bases from V and 7 bases from J, with 16 bases in between. In germline, CDR1 is MDHEN, CDR2 SYDVKM. The CDR3 is made up of 14 amino acids. The CDR3 DNA reads as TGTGCCAGCAGTCCCGACAGTCCCCCTTATACGCAGTATTTT. Translated: CASSPDSPPYTQYF. Looking up the rest from reference TRBV28 and TRBJ2-3 gives the full variable domain: DVKVTQSSRYLVKRTGEKVFLECVQDMDHENMFWYRQDPGLGLRLIYFSYDVKMKEKGDIPEGYSVSREKKERFSLILESASTNQTSMYLCASSPDSPPYTQYFGPGTRLTVL.

In nucleotides, the CDR3 is TGTGCCAGCAGCTTGGCCCCGACAGGGGGCTCCTACGAGCAGTACTTC. Translated: CASSLAPTGGSYEQYF. The V call is TRBV5-4, the J call TRBJ2-7; 9 positions agree with TRBD1. Germline V gene lookup returns CDR1 SGHNT and CDR2 YYREEE (reference sequence). V was pared by 0 bases and J by 0 bases, with 4 bases of the junction left unmatched. This CDR3 has 16 amino acids.

This clone was found once. V and J are TRBV10-2 and TRBJ2-3, with TRBD2 identical over 8 bases. The V and J ends lost 2 bases and 3 bases, in that order; junction bases with no gene match: 10. The CDR3 length is 17 residues. The germline CDR1 and CDR2 sequences are WSHSY and SAAADI. Here the CDR3 DNA reads TGCGCCAGCAGTGAGGAGACGGGGGGGGGCCGAACAGATACGCAGTATTTT. Translation: CASSEETGGGRTDTQYF.

The rearrangement links TRBV19 to TRBJ2-1, with D maybe TRBD2 (6 bases). Germline V gives CDR1 LNHDA, CDR2 SQIVND (reference sequence). The V and J ends lost 5 bases and 7 bases respectively, with 9 bases between them. The CDR3 length is 12 residues. The chain's CDR3 is CASSLSGNEQFF. CDR3 bases: TGTGCCAGTAGTCTCAGCGGGAATGAGCAGTTCTTC.

The chain employs TRBV14 and TRBJ2-3, with 8 positions matching TRBD2. Germline V gene data show CDR1 as SGHDN and CDR2 as FVKESK. The CDR3 runs 16 residues. With V trimmed by 1 base and J by 4 bases, 7 bases remained unmatched. The CDR3 coding sequence is TGTGCCAGCAGCCAAGGGGCCCGGCGGGGGGCAGATACGCAGTATTTT. This gives the protein CASSQGARRGADTQYF.

V usage is TRBV6-1 and J usage is TRBJ2-6; D perhaps matches TRBD1 (5 bases). The CDR3 contains 15 residues. Trimming removed 4 bases at V and 0 bases at J, with 7 bases between. CDR1 MNHNS and CDR2 SASEGT come from the germline V gene. CDR3 loop: CASSVDSSGANVLTF. CDR3 nucleotide sequence: TGTGCCAGCAGTGTTGACAGCTCTGGGGCCAACGTCCTGACTTTC.

The chain couples TRBV28 to TRBJ2-7; D call uncertain. The CDR3 contains 13 residues. Germline V gene sequence: CDR1 MDHEN, CDR2 SYDVKM. V lost 2 bases, J lost 3 bases, and 8 bases lay in between. This CDR3 is CASSLGPLYEQYF. The DNA of the CDR3 is TGTGCCAGCAGTTTAGGGCCTCTCTACGAGCAGTACTTC.

This chain links TRBV28 with TRBJ2-3, with D possibly being TRBD1 or TRBD2 (6 bases each). The V end lost 8 bases, the J end lost 2 bases, and 11 bases lay between the germline ends. The CDR3 spans 13 residues. CDR1 and CDR2 from the germline V gene are MDHEN and SYDVKM. The CDR3 nucleotides are TGTGCCAGCCGGGGGCGAGTCACAGATACGCAGTATTTT. Translation gives CASRGRVTDTQYF. Together with reference TRBV28 and TRBJ2-3, the CDR3 gives the full variable domain: DVKVTQSSRYLVKRTGEKVFLECVQDMDHENMFWYRQDPGLGLRLIYFSYDVKMKEKGDIPEGYSVSREKKERFSLILESASTNQTSMYLCASRGRVTDTQYFGPGTRLTVL.

The chain links TRBV7-8 to TRBJ2-5; TRBD1 might be the D (6 bases). The germline gives CDR1 SGHVS, CDR2 FQNEAQ. The CDR3 runs 14 residues. Trimming pared 5 bases from V and 0 bases from J, leaving 10 bases between. The CDR3 sequence: CASSPDRYQETQYF. Here the CDR3 DNA reads TGTGCCAGCAGCCCTGACAGGTACCAAGAGACCCAGTACTTC.

V and J are TRBV7-8 and TRBJ1-6, with unresolved D. Germline V gives CDR1 SGHVS, CDR2 FQNEAQ. Between the trimmed V and J ends, which lost 7 bases and 6 bases, there was a span of 13 bases. The CDR3 covers 14 residues. CDR3 nucleotide sequence: TGTGCCAGCATCCCTGGAACGGTTAATTCACCCCTCCACTTT. Protein sequence: CASIPGTVNSPLHF.

V usage is TRBV7-6 and J usage is TRBJ2-2; D ambiguous. V shed 1 base and J shed 1 base, with 10 bases lying between them. Germline CDR1 reads SGHVS; CDR2 reads FNYEAQ. There are 16 residues in the CDR3. The CDR3 sequence: CASSLGVGLNTGELFF. The CDR3 nucleotides read TGTGCCAGCAGCTTAGGAGTAGGTCTGAACACCGGGGAGCTGTTTTTT.

The CDR3 spells CASSEGTGAGNTIYF. CDR3 nucleotides: TGTGCCAGCAGTGAAGGGACAGGGGCTGGAAACACCATATATTTT. The chain is built from TRBV2 and TRBJ1-3, with TRBD1 matching over 9 bases. The CDR3 totals 15 residues. V gave up 1 base and J gave up 2 bases; unmatched junction bases: 0. Germline V lookup: CDR1 SNHLY, CDR2 FYNNEI. The full variable domain, in which reference TRBV2 and TRBJ1-3 provide the parts outside the CDR3, is EPEVTQTPSHQVTQMGQEVILRCVPISNHLYFYWYRQILGQKVEFLVSFYNNEISEKSEIFDDQFSVERPDGSNFTLKIRSTKLEDSAMYFCASSEGTGAGNTIYFGEGSWLTVV.

The chain carries TRBV5-1 and TRBJ2-1, with no clear D. CDR3 size: 14 residues. CDR1 and CDR2 (germline): SGHRS, YFSETQ. Between the trimmed V and J ends, which lost 2 bases and 2 bases, there was a span of 8 bases. The CDR3 region has the DNA TGCGCCAGCAGCTTAGGTGAGACCTACAATGAGCAGTTCTTC. Amino acids: CASSLGETYNEQFF.

The chain employs TRBV2 and TRBJ1-1; perhaps TRBD1 as D (6 bases). Trimming stripped 10 bases from V and 4 bases from J, with 25 bases between. Per the germline V gene, CDR1 is SNHLY and CDR2 is FYNNEI. The CDR3 sequence is 16 residues long. CDR3 DNA sequence: TGTGCCACCATAAGGACCACAGGGTTGCGGGGCACTGAAGCTTTCTTT. As protein: CATIRTTGLRGTEAFF.

V gene TRBV6-1 combines with J gene TRBJ1-4; a weak D match, TRBD1 (6 bases). The CDR3 runs 14 residues. Germline V gene sequence: CDR1 MNHNS, CDR2 SASEGT. V lost 7 bases and J 5 bases, leaving 14 bases between the germline ends. The CDR3 nucleotides read TGTGCCAGCACCGAGACAGGTGGGAATGAAAAACTGTTTTTT. Amino acids: CASTETGGNEKLFF.

The chain has TRBV2 and TRBJ1-3, with 11 positions matching TRBD1. The CDR3 is made up of 15 amino acids. Germline V gives CDR1 SNHLY, CDR2 FYNNEI. Trimming removed 5 bases from V and 1 base from J; junction bases left unmatched: 1. In nucleotides, the CDR3 is TGTGCCAGCAGTCGGGACAGGGGGTCTGGAAACACCATATATTTT. Translation gives CASSRDRGSGNTIYF.

The count of this clone is one. The chain employs TRBV5-6 and TRBJ1-2, with D possibly matching TRBD1 (5 bases). CDR3 size: 14 residues. The V and J ends lost 2 bases and 3 bases respectively, with 11 bases between them. Per germline, CDR1 SGHDT and CDR2 YYEEEE. CDR3 protein: CASSLRGGDYGYTF. The CDR3 nucleotides read TGTGCCAGCAGCTTAAGGGGCGGGGACTATGGCTACACCTTC.

The DNA of the CDR3 is TGTGCCAGCAGTGATCGTAAGGGAGTAGGCTCCTATAATTCACCCCTCCACTTT. Translated: CASSDRKGVGSYNSPLHF. The rearrangement uses TRBV2 and TRBJ1-6; no clear D gene. Germline CDR1 SNHLY, CDR2 FYNNEI. V lost 3 bases to trimming and J lost 0 bases, with 15 bases between them. This CDR3 has 18 residues.

Remarks on this clone: At one end the junction does not follow the germline gene, possibly because of a read error. The genes are TRBV5-5 and TRBJ1-6; D unclear. Looked up from germline, CDR1 is SGHKS and CDR2 is YYEKEE (reference sequence). The CDR3 spans 15 residues. DNA for the CDR3: TGTGCCAGCAGCTTGGAGGCTAACGGTGTTTCACTCCTCCACTTT. It is translated as CASSLEANGVSLLHF.

The count of this clone is one. The chain employs TRBV5-1 and TRBJ1-2; no clear D. CDR3 length: 15 amino acids. V was trimmed by 0 bases and J by 1 base, leaving 10 bases between them. The germline gives CDR1 SGHRS, CDR2 YFSETQ. CDR3 in amino acids: CASSLEPGDNYGYTF. The CDR3 DNA is TGCGCCAGCAGCTTGGAACCAGGAGATAACTATGGCTACACCTTC.

Here the CDR3 reads CASSQEQTSAQETQYF. CDR3 nucleotides: TGTGCCAGCAGCCAGGAACAGACTAGCGCCCAAGAGACCCAGTACTTC. This chain connects TRBV4-2 to TRBJ2-5, with 8 bases fitting TRBD2. Germline V CDR1 and CDR2: LGHNA, YNFKEQ. The trim removed 3 bases at V and 1 base at J, leaving 7 bases unmatched. The CDR3 is 16 residues long.

This clone was counted a single time. The same CDR3 also results from other DNA sequences found in this sample. This chain joins TRBV4-1 and TRBJ1-1; TRBD1 matches at 7 bases. The V segment lost 7 bases and the J segment 0 bases; nucleotides outside the gene matches: 8. The CDR3 is 15 amino acids. Germline V gene data show CDR1 as MGHRA and CDR2 as YSYEKL. The CDR3 here is CASTPRGQLNTEAFF. The CDR3 bases are TGCGCCAGCACTCCAAGGGGACAGCTGAACACTGAAGCTTTCTTT.

This chain joins TRBV9 and TRBJ2-2, with D perhaps given as TRBD1 or TRBD2 (5 bases each). CDR1 and CDR2 (germline): SGDLS, YYNGEE. The CDR3 is 15 amino acids. The ends were cut back, 3 bases at V and 1 base at J, with 10 bases in the middle. As DNA, the CDR3 is TGTGCCAGCAGCGGCCGGGACGGGAACACCGGGGAGCTGTTTTTT. Encoded protein: CASSGRDGNTGELFF.

The genes are TRBV10-1 and TRBJ1-6, with D possibly matching TRBD1 (6 bases). The CDR3 extends over 13 amino acids. Trimming removed 3 bases at V and 7 bases at J, with 7 bases between. Germline V lookup: CDR1 WNHNN, CDR2 SYGVQD (reference sequence). For the CDR3, the DNA is TGCGCCAGCAGTGAACAGGGAAATTCACCCCTCCACTTT. This gives the protein CASSEQGNSPLHF.

The J gene is TRBJ1-4, the V gene TRBV27; 8 bases map to TRBD1. This CDR3 contains 14 residues. Germline V gene lookup returns CDR1 MNHEY and CDR2 SMNVEV (reference sequence). The ends lost 5 bases at V and 4 bases at J; junction bases unmatched: 3. In nucleotides, the CDR3 is TGTGCCAGCAGTAGGGACAGGAATAATGAAAAACTGTTTTTT. Protein sequence: CASSRDRNNEKLFF.